This TCR beta chain was sequenced for a study of spatial heterogeneity in lung cancer. Study information: Across tumor regions, counts of TCR transcripts showed a strong correlation with a T cell module score derived from matched bulk RNA-seq.

The CDR3 is made up of 14 amino acids. The ends were cut back, 6 bases at V and 5 bases at J, with 20 bases in the middle. Germline CDR1 is DFQATT and CDR2 is SNEGSKA (reference sequence). This clonotype occurred a few times. Its antigen is not known. The library was prepared for alpha chains; this beta chain is a stray read, so its frequency means little. Every TCR cDNA molecule bore a unique molecular identifier. TCRdb processed the 5' RACE reads anew with MiXCR; each CDR3 protein has one entry. The table lists under 8,000 distinct CDR3 sequences, about 12% of them singletons. Study findings and constraints: It was found that expanded intratumoral alpha and beta TCR counts tracked tumor mutation counts.

Time point defined: sample taken at primary tumor resection. About 73 TRACERx patients with early, untreated non-small cell lung cancer donated samples. The sequenced material consisted of unsorted whole RNA from tumor, nontumor lung or frozen PBMC. The V gene is TRBV20-1, the J gene TRBJ2-7, with D hard to call. This clonotype was obtained from a male donor with early-stage non-small cell lung cancer. The source material was lung tumor tissue, sampled at surgery. CDR3 bases: TGCAGTGCCCCGCCCCCGTTGTCGGTCCACGAGCAGTACTTC. It translates to CSAPPPLSVHEQYF.